A selection of T cell receptor beta chains follows, all from one sample in a study of blood T cell repertoires in COVID-19. Using immunoSEQ multiplex PCR, the repertoire was profiled, and TCRdb retains in-frame clones only, with some absent. There are about 120,000 clones in the sample; roughly 74% occur only once, and around 5.9% lies in the top ten. Source material: peripheral blood. The receptors shown here come from a man between 60 and 75 years old with acute or convalescent COVID-19. Both conserved end residues are part of each CDR3. Each record gives: D gene, clone size, J gene, V gene, CDR3 protein, CDR3 DNA. The D gene is left open where the match is weak. The size of a clone is reported for some rows only, either as once, few or many, or as a class for expanded clones.

TRBD1	once	TRBJ1-1	TRBV7-3	CASSLGQAKNTEAFF	TGTGCCAGCAGCTTAGGACAGGCGAAAAACACTGAAGCTTTCTTT
-	-	TRBJ2-6	TRBV9	CASSGRPGANVLTF	TGTGCCAGCAGCGGGAGGCCTGGGGCCAACGTCCTGACTTTC
-	-	TRBJ1-1	TRBV11-1	CASSLSGALEAFF	TGTGCCAGCAGCTTATCAGGGGCGCTTGAAGCTTTCTTT
TRBD1	-	TRBJ2-7	TRBV6-7	CASSHHRGLENEQYF	TGTGCCAGCAGCCATCACAGGGGGCTCGAGAACGAGCAGTACTTC
-	-	TRBJ1-4	TRBV6-5	CASMGGGKEKLFF	TGTGCCAGCATGGGGGGGGGAAAAGAAAAACTGTTTTTT
-	-	TRBJ2-7	TRBV21-1	CASRNNNPGTALLGPYEQYF	TGTGCCAGCAGGAATAACAATCCCGGGACAGCACTACTAGGCCCCTACGAGCAGTACTTC
TRBD1	-	TRBJ1-1	TRBV7-9	CASSLRQGKGTEAFF	TGTGCCAGCAGCTTAAGACAGGGGAAAGGGACTGAAGCTTTCTTT
-	-	TRBJ1-2	TRBV7-9	CASSLATRRQGYTF	TGTGCCAGCAGCTTAGCGACTCGCCGCCAGGGCTACACCTTC
TRBD2	-	TRBJ2-5	TRBV7-2	CASSRTSGNQETQYF	TGTGCCAGCAGCCGGACTAGCGGGAACCAAGAGACCCAGTACTTC
TRBD1	-	TRBJ2-1	TRBV19	CASSPTGTVYNEQFF	TGTGCCAGTAGTCCCACCGGGACAGTGTACAATGAGCAGTTCTTC
-	once	TRBJ1-2	TRBV7-3	CASSSSDSYGYTF	TGTGCCAGCAGCTCATCGGACAGCTATGGCTACACCTTC
TRBD1	-	TRBJ1-2	TRBV5-5	CASRTTGAYGYTF	TGTGCCAGCAGGACGACAGGGGCCTATGGCTACACCTTC
-	once	TRBJ1-2	TRBV30	CAWSTLNSRVGYTF	TGTGCCTGGAGTACCTTAAATTCGCGGGTCGGCTACACCTTC
TRBD1	few	TRBJ1-3	TRBV7-3	CASSPAGGTGNTIYF	TGTGCCAGCAGCCCCGCAGGGGGAACTGGAAACACCATATATTTT
TRBD1	-	TRBJ2-3	TRBV18	CASSPWDRGDTQYF	TGTGCCAGCTCACCTTGGGACAGGGGAGATACGCAGTATTTT
TRBD2	once	TRBJ2-7	TRBV5-6	CASSVVNLAGAREQYF	TGTGCCAGCAGCGTCGTAAATTTAGCGGGGGCCCGCGAGCAGTACTTC
TRBD1	-	TRBJ1-1	TRBV6-5	CASSYSMSGQDLEAFF	TGTGCCAGCAGTTACTCGATGTCGGGACAGGACCTTGAAGCTTTCTTT
TRBD1	-	TRBJ1-2	TRBV7-3	CASSLPTGDGYTF	TGTGCCAGCAGCTTACCCACAGGGGATGGCTACACCTTC
TRBD2	-	TRBJ2-7	TRBV2	CASSEALLGGVGAYEQYF	TGTGCCAGCAGTGAAGCGCTTCTGGGAGGGGTTGGAGCCTACGAGCAGTACTTC
TRBD2	-	TRBJ2-4	TRBV6-6	CASSLSGGGKNIQYF	TGTGCCAGCAGTTTAAGCGGGGGGGGCAAAAACATTCAGTACTTC
-	-	TRBJ2-6	TRBV5-1	CASSFLGANVLTF	TGCGCCAGCAGCTTTCTTGGGGCCAACGTCCTGACTTTC
TRBD1	-	TRBJ1-1	TRBV4-1	CASSQGDRGYTEAFF	TGCGCCAGCAGCCAAGGAGACAGGGGGTATACTGAAGCTTTCTTT
-	-	TRBJ2-7	TRBV18	CASSPTGSYEQYF	TGTGCCAGCTCACCTACGGGGAGCTACGAGCAGTACTTC
-	-	TRBJ1-4	TRBV5-6	CASSLAVNEKLFF	TGTGCCAGCAGCTTGGCGGTTAATGAAAAACTGTTTTTT
-	-	TRBJ2-2	TRBV12-3/TRBV12-4	CASSSEGRELFF	TGTGCCAGCAGTTCCGAGGGAAGGGAGCTGTTTTTT
-	-	TRBJ2-1	TRBV29-1	CSVRLAWEQFF	TGCAGCGTTAGACTGGCCTGGGAGCAGTTCTTC